The clone carrying this T cell receptor beta chain appeared a few times. What it binds is unknown. This record belongs to a study of T-cell reconstitution after alpha-beta-depleted transplantation in children. Study-level points and caveats: Diversity of TCRbeta at day 60 was high in some patients, arising from surviving recipient T cells and thymic progenitors. Several hundred expanded graft clones reportedly were the source of alpha-beta T cells about two months after transplant. One year post-transplant, T-cell counts and diversity were largely derived from T cells produced anew.

As it was prepared, the TCRbeta library received unique molecular identifiers. MiXCR was run by TCRdb on the PCR reads, yielding one entry per CDR3 protein. The data hold a few hundred thousand distinct CDR3 sequences, with 25% to 30% observed a single time. The TCR comes from a boy under three years old with Wiskott-Aldrich syndrome, due to receive a stem cell transplant. The material sequenced was PBMCs, taken before TCRalphabeta/CD19-depleted stem cell transplant.

CDR3 nucleotides: TGTGCCAGCAGTTCTAGCTTAGCGGGAGGTTTTGAGACCCAGTACTTC. This codes for CASSSSLAGGFETQYF. The genes are TRBV12-3 or TRBV12-4 and TRBJ2-5; 10 positions agree with TRBD2. Trimming at V came to 4 bases and at J to 5 bases, leaving 10 bases not matched to a gene. CDR3 length equals 16 residues.